The clone carrying this T cell receptor (beta chain) was picked up a small number of times. Its antigen is undetermined. Method: immunoSEQ multiplex PCR; TCRdb's copy keeps in-frame clones and lacks some. The table shows 62,000 or so clones, with around nine tenths occurring only once. The sample comes from a study of OX40 agonist ivuxolimab in advanced cancers. Study results and caveats: Low levels of normalized T-cell clonal expansion also appeared in some nonresponders.

Drawing of blood for sampling happened at baseline, at cycle 4 day 1, and at cycle 7 day 1. Germline CDR1 reads SNHLY; CDR2 reads FYNNEI. The CDR3 spans 14 residues. The junction had 6 bases not matched to a gene; V was cut back by 3 bases and J by 8 bases. The specimen comprised CD4+ or CD8+ T cells sorted from blood, sampled in a trial of the OX40 agonist ivuxolimab. The receptor comes from an adult with an advanced solid tumor such as melanoma, head and neck, liver or kidney cancer. This chain joins TRBV2 and TRBJ1-4, with 7 bases fitting TRBD1. For the CDR3, the DNA is TGTGCCAGCAGTGATGGGACAGTGGGAGAAAAACTGTTTTTT. This translates into CASSDGTVGEKLFF.